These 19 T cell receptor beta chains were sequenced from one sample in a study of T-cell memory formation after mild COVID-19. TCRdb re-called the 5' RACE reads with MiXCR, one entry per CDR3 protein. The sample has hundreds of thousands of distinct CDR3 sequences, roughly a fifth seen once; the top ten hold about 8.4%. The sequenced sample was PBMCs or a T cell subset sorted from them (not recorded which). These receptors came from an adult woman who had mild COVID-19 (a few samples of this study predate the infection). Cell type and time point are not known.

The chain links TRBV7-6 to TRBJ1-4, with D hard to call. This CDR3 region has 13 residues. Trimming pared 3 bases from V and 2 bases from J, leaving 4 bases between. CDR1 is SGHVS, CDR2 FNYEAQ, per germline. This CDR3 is CASSFVTNEKLFF. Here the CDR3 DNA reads TGTGCCAGCAGCTTCGTGACTAATGAAAAACTGTTTTTT.

Here the CDR3 DNA reads TGTGCCAGCAGTCTGACAGGGGGCGGCACCGGGGAGCTGTTTTTT. Translating it yields CASSLTGGGTGELFF. V usage is TRBV2 and J usage is TRBJ2-2; 10 bases fit TRBD1. Germline values: CDR1 SNHLY, CDR2 FYNNEI. CDR3 size: 15 residues. V dropped 5 bases and J dropped 4; count of bases not matched to a gene: 4. Full variable domain (missing parts from reference TRBV2 and TRBJ2-2): EPEVTQTPSHQVTQMGQEVILRCVPISNHLYFYWYRQILGQKVEFLVSFYNNEISEKSEIFDDQFSVERPDGSNFTLKIRSTKLEDSAMYFCASSLTGGGTGELFFGEGSRLTVL.

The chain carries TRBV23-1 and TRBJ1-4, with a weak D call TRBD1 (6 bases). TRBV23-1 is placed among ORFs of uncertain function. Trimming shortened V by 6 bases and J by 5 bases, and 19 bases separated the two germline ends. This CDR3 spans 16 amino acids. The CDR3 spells CASRDEQGNVNEKLFF. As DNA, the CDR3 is TGCGCCAGCAGAGATGAACAGGGAAACGTCAATGAAAAACTGTTTTTT.

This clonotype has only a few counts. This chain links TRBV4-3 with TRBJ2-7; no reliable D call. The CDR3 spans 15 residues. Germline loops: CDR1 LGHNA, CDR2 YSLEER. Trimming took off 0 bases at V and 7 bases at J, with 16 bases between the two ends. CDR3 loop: CASSQDNLRRGEQYF. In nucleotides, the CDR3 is TGCGCCAGCAGCCAAGATAATTTAAGGCGAGGAGAGCAGTACTTC.

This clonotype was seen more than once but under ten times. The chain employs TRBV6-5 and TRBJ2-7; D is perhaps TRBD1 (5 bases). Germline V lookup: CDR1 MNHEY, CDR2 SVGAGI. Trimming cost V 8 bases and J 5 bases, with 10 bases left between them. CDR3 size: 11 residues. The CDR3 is CASARGHEQYF. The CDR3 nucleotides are TGTGCCAGCGCAAGGGGTCACGAGCAGTACTTC.

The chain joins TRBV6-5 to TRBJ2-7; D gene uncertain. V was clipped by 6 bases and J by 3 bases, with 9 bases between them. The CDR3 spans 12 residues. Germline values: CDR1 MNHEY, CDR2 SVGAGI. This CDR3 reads CASRHTDYEQYF. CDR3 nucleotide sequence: TGTGCCAGCAGACACACCGACTACGAGCAGTACTTC.

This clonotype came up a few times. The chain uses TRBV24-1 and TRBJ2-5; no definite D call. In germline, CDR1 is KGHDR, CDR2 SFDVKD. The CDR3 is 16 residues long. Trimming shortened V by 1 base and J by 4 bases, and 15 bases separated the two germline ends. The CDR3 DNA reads TGTGCCACCAGTGATTTCAGGCAGGACCGACGAGAGACCCAGTACTTC. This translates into CATSDFRQDRRETQYF.

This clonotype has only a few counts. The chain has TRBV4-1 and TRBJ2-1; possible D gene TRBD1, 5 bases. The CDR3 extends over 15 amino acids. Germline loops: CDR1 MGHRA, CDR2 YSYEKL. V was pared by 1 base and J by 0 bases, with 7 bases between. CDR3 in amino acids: CASSQAQGSYNEQFF. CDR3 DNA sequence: TGCGCCAGCAGCCAAGCTCAGGGCTCCTACAATGAGCAGTTCTTC.

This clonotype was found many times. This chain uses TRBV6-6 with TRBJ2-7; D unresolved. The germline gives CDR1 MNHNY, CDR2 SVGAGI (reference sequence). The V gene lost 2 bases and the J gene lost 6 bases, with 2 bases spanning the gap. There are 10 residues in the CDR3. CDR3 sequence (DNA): TGTGCCAGCAGTTACGGCGAGCAGTACTTC. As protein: CASSYGEQYF.

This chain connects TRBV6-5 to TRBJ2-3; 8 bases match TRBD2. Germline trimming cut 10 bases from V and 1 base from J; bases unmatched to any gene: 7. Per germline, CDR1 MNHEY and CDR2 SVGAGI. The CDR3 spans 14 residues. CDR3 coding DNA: TGTGCCACCTCATTTAGCGGGGGCACAGATACGCAGTATTTT. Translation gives CATSFSGGTDTQYF.

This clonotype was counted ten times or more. The CDR3 protein is CATGQANTIYF. CDR3 coding DNA: TGTGCCACAGGACAGGCAAACACCATATATTTT. V and J are TRBV10-3 and TRBJ1-3, with TRBD1 matching 7 bases. J lost 6 bases, V lost 10 bases, and 3 bases had no gene match. Germline-derived CDR1 and CDR2 are ENHRY and SYGVKD. The CDR3 loop spans 11 amino acids.

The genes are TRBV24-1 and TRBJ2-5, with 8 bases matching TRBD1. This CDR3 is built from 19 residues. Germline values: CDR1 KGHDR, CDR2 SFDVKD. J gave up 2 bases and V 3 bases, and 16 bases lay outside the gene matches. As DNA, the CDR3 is TGTGCCACCAGTGATCCCCGATCGACAGGGGCCCTGACTCAAGAGACCCAGTACTTC. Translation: CATSDPRSTGALTQETQYF.

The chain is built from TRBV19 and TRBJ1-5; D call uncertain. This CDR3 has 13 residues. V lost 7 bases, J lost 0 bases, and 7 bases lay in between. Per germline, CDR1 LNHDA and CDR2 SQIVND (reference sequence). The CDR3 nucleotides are TGTGCCAGTAACAATCTTAGCAATCAGCCCCAGCATTTT. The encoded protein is CASNNLSNQPQHF.

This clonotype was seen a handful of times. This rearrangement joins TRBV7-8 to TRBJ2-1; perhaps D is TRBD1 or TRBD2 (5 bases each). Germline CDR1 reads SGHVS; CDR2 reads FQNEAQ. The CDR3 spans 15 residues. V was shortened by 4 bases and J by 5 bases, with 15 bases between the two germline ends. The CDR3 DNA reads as TGTGCCAGCAGCTCAATTGGGGGACCCAACAATGAGCAGTTCTTC. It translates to CASSSIGGPNNEQFF.

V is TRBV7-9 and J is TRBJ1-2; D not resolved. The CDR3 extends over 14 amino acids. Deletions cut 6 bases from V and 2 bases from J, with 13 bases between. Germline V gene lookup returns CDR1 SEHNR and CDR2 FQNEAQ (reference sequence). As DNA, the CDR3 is TGTGCCAGCAGTTTCCGAGGCGAAAACTATGGCTACACCTTC. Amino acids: CASSFRGENYGYTF.

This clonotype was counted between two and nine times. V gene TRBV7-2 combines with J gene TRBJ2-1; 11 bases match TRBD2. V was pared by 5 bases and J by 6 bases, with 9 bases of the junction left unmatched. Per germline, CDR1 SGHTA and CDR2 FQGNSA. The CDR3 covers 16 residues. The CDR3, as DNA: TGTGCCAGCAGCCCGCCGGGACTAGCGGATGTCAATGAGCAGTTCTTC. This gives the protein CASSPPGLADVNEQFF.

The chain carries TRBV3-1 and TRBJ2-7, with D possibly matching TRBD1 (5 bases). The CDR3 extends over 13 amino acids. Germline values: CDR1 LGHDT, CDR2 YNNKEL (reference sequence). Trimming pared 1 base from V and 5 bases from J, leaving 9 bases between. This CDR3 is CASSQVQGNEQYF. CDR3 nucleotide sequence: TGTGCCAGCAGCCAAGTTCAGGGAAACGAGCAGTACTTC.

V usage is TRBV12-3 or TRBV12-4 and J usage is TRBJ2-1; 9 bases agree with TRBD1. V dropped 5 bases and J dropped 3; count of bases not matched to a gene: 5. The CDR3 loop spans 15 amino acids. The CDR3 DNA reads TGTGCCAGCAGTCTCGACAGGGGGATCTACAATGAGCAGTTCTTC. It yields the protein CASSLDRGIYNEQFF.

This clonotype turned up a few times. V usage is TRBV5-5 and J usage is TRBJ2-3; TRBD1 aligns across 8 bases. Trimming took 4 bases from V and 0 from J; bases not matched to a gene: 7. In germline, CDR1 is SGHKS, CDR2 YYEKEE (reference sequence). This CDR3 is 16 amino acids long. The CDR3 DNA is TGTGCCAGCAGCCCCCGGACAGGGTTTAGCACAGATACGCAGTATTTT. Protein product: CASSPRTGFSTDTQYF.